This TCR beta chain was recovered during a study of shared clonotypes between healthy human individuals. Study results and limitations: A generally larger estimated richness was seen in naive subsets than in memory subsets.

Terminally differentiated effector memory CD45RA+ cells were excluded from the naive CD8 cells, which were CD45RO-negative and positively selected for CCR7. Data came from immunoSEQ multiplex PCR; TCRdb stores just in-frame clones and leaves some out. Of under 2,000,000 clones in the sample, just under 95% were seen once. To note about this clone: The antigen is unknown.

There are 13 residues in the CDR3. Germline V lookup: CDR1 MGHRA, CDR2 YSYEKL. Trimming stripped 3 bases from V and 8 bases from J, with 11 bases between. The TCR was taken from a man aged 18 to 29 in good health. This chain uses TRBV4-1 with TRBJ2-1; D is unclear. Input material: naive CD8+ T cells sorted from blood. CDR3 residues: CASSHISKDEQFF. The DNA of the CDR3 is TGCGCCAGCAGCCATATTAGCAAGGATGAGCAGTTCTTC.